Sequencing of this T cell receptor beta chain was carried out in a study of blood T cells in healthy people across ages. A second roughly 6 to 11 cycle PCR used barcoded and J-beta primers. TCRdb fed the 5' RACE reads into MiXCR, producing one record per CDR3 protein. The profile covers roughly 2 million distinct CDR3 sequences, with around half appearing a single time and approximately 2% taken by the ten largest. Germline values: CDR1 DFQATT, CDR2 SNEGSKA (reference sequence). Trimming cost V 6 bases and J 0 bases, with 30 bases left between them. This CDR3 spans 19 amino acids. The sequencing input was blood. The V call is TRBV20-1, the J call TRBJ2-7, with D perhaps TRBD2 (6 bases). This receptor was identified in a woman in her forties in good health. The CDR3 spells CSANGGRSRQPVSSYEQYF. Written as DNA, the CDR3 is TGCAGTGCGAACGGGGGTAGATCTCGGCAGCCGGTTAGCTCCTACGAGCAGTACTTC.